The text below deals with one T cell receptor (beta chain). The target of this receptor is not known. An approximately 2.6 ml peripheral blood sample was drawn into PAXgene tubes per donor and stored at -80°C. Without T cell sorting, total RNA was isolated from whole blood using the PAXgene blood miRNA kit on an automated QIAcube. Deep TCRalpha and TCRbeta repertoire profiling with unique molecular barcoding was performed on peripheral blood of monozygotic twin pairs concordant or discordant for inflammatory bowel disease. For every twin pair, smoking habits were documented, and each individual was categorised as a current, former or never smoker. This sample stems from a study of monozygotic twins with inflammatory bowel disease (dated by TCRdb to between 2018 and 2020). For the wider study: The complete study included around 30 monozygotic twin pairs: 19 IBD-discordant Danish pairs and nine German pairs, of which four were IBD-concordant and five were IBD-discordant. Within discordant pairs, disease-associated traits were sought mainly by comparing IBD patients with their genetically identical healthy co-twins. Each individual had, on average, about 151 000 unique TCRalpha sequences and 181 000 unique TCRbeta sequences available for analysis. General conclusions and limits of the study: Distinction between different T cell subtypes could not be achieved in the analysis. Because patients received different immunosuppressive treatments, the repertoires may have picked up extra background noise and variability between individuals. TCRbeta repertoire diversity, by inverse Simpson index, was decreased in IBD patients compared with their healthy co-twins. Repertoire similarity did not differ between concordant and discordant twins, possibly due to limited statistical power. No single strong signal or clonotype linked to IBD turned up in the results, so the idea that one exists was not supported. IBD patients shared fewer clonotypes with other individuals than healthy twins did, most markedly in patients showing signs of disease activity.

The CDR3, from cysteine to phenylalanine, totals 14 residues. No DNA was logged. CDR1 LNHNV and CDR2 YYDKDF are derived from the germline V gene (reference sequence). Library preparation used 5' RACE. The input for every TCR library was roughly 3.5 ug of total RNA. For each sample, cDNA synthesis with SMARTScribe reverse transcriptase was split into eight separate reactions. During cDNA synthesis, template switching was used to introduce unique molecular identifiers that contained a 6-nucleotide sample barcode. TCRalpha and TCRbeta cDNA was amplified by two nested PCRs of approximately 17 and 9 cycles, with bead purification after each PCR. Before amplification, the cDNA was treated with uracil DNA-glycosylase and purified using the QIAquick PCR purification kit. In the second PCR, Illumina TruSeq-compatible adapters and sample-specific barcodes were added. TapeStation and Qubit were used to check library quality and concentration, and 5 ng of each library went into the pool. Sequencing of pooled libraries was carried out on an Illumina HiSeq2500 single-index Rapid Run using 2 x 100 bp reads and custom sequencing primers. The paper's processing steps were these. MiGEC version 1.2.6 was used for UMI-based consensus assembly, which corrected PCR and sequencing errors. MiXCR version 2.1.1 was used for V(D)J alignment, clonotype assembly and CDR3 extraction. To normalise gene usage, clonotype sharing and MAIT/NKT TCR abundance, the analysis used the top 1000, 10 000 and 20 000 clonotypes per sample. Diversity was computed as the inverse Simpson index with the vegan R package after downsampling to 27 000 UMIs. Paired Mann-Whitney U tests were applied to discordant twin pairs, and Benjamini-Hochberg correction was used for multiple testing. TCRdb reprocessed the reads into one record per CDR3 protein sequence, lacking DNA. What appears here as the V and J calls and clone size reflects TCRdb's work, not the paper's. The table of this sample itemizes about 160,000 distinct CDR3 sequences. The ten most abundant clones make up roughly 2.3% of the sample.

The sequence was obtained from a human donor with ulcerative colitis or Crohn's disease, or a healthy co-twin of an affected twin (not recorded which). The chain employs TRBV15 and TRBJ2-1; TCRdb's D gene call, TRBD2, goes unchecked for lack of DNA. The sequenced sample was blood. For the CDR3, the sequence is CATRGTSGINEQFF.